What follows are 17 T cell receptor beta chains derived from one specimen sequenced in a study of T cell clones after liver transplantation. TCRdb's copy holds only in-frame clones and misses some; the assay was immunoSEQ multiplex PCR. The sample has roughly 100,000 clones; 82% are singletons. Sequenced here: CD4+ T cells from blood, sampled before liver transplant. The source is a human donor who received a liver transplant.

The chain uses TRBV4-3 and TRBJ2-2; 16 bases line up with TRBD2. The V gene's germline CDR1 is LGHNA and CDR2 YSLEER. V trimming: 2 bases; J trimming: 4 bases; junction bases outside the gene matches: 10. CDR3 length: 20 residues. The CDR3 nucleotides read TGCGCCAGCAGCCAATACACCCCCGGGACTAGCGGGGGGGGCACCGGGGAGCTGTTTTTT. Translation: CASSQYTPGTSGGGTGELFF.

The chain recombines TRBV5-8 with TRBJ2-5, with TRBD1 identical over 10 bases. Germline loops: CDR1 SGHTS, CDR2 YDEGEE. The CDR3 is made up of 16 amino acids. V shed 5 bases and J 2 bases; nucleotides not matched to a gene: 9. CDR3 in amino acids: CASRLRTGGIQETQYF. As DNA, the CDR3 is TGTGCCAGCAGGTTAAGGACAGGGGGTATTCAAGAGACCCAGTACTTC.

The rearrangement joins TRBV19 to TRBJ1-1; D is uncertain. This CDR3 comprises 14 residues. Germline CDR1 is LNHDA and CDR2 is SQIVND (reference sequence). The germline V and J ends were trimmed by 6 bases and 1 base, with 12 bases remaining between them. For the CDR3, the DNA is TGTGCCAGTAGGAGCCTCCCAAGGAACACTGAAGCTTTCTTT. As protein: CASRSLPRNTEAFF.

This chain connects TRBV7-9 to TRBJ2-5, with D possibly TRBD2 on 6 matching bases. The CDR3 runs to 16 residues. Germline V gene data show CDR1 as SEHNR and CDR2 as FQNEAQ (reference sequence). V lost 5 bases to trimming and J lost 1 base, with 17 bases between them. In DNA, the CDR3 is TGTGCCAGCAGCGAAGGCGGGCTAGCGCTCCAAGAGACCCAGTACTTC. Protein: CASSEGGLALQETQYF.

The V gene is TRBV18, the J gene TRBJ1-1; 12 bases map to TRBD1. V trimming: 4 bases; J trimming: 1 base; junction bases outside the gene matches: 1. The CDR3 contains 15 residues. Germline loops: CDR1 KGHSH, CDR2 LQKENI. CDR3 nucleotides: TGTGCCAGCTCACTGGGACAGGGGGCGAACACTGAAGCTTTCTTT. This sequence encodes CASSLGQGANTEAFF.

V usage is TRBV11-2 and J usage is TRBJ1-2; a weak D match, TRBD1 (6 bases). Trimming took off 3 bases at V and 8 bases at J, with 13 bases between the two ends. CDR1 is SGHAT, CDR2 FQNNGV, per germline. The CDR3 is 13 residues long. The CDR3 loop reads CASSLGGPTGYTF. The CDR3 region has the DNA TGTGCCAGCAGCTTGGGGGGCCCAACAGGCTACACCTTC.

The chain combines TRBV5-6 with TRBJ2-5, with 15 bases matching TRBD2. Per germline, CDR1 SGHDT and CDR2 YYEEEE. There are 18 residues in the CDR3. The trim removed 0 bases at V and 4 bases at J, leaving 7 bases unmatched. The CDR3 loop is CASSLAGLAGGRGETQYF. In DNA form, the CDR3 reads TGTGCCAGCAGCTTGGCTGGACTAGCGGGAGGGAGGGGAGAGACCCAGTACTTC.

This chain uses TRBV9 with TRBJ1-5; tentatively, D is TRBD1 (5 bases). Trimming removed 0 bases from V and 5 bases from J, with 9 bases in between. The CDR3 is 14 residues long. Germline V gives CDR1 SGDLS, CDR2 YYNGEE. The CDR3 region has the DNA TGTGCCAGCAGCGTAGACGGGGGGGATCAGCCCCAGCATTTT. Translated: CASSVDGGDQPQHF.

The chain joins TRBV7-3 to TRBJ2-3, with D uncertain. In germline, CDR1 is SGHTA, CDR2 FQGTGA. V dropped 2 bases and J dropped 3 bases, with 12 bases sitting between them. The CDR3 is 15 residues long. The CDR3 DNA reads TGTGCCAGCAGCTTAGGCCCGGGTCAGACAGATACGCAGTATTTT. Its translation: CASSLGPGQTDTQYF. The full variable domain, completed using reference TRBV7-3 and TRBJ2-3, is GAGVSQTPSNKVTEKGKYVELRCDPISGHTALYWYRQSLGQGPEFLIYFQGTGAADDSGLPNDRFFAVRPEGSVSTLKIQRTERGDSAVYLCASSLGPGQTDTQYFGPGTRLTVL.

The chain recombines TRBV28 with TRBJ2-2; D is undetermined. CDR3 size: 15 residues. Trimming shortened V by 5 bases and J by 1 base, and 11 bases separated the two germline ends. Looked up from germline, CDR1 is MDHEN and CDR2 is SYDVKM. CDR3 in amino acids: CASSPPLGNTGELFF. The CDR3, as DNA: TGTGCCAGCAGTCCCCCCCTAGGGAACACCGGGGAGCTGTTTTTT.

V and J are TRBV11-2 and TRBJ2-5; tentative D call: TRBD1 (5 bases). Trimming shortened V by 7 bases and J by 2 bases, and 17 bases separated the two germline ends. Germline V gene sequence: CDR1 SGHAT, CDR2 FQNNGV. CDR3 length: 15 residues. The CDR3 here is CASIPTLGLQETQYF. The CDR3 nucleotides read TGTGCCAGCATTCCCACTTTGGGGCTACAAGAGACCCAGTACTTC.

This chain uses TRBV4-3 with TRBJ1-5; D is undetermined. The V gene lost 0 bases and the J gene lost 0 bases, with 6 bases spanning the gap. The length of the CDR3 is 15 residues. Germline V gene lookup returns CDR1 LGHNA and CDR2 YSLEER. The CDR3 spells CASSQERVSNQPQHF. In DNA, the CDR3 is TGCGCCAGCAGCCAAGAGCGGGTTAGCAATCAGCCCCAGCATTTT.

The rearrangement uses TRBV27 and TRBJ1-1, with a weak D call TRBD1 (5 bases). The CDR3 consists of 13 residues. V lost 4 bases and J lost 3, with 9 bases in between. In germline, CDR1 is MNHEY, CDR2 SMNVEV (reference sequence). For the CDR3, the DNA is TGTGCCAGCAGTTCCCAGGGTGACACTGAAGCTTTCTTT. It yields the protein CASSSQGDTEAFF.

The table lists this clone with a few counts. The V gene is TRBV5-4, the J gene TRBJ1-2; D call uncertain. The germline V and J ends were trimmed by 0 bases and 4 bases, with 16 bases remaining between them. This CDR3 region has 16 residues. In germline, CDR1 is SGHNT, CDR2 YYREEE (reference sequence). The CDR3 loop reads CASSLANTAKRYGYTF. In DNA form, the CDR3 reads TGTGCCAGCAGCTTGGCAAATACAGCCAAACGCTATGGCTACACCTTC.

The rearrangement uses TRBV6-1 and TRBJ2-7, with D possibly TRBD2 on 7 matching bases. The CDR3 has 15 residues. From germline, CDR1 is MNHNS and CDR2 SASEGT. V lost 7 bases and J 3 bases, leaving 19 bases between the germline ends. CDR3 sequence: CASISGGRGDYEQYF. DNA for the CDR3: TGTGCCAGCATTTCCGGGGGGCGCGGAGACTACGAGCAGTACTTC.

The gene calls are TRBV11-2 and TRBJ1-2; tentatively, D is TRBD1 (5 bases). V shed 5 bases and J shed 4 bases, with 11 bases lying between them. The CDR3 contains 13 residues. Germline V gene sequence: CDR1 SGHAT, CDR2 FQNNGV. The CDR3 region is CASSPGHAYGYTF. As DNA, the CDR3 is TGTGCCAGCAGCCCAGGACACGCCTATGGCTACACCTTC.

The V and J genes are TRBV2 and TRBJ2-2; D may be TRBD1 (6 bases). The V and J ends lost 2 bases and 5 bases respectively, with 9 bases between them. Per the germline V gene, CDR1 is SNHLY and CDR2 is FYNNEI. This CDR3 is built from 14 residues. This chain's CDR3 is CASSENRATGELFF. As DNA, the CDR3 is TGTGCCAGCAGTGAAAACAGGGCAACCGGGGAGCTGTTTTTT.